These 16 T cell receptor beta chains were all obtained from the same sample, sequenced in a study of blood T cell repertoires in COVID-19. The data were produced by immunoSEQ multiplex PCR, yet TCRdb's version contains in-frame clones alone and is incomplete. The table includes 100,000 or so clones, about four fifths detected once. The sequenced material came from peripheral blood. The receptors were gathered from a woman older than 75 with acute or convalescent COVID-19.

This chain joins TRBV9 and TRBJ2-5, with TRBD1 as a possible D gene (5 bases). Germline V gene sequence: CDR1 SGDLS, CDR2 YYNGEE. V was pared by 0 bases and J by 4 bases, with 16 bases between. The CDR3 loop spans 16 amino acids. The CDR3 spells CASSVAGRGPRETQYF. CDR3 coding DNA: TGTGCCAGCAGCGTAGCGGGTAGGGGCCCGCGAGAGACCCAGTACTTC.

The rearrangement joins TRBV19 to TRBJ1-5; D call uncertain. Germline V gene sequence: CDR1 LNHDA, CDR2 SQIVND (reference sequence). The CDR3 is 14 residues long. Trimming pared 8 bases from V and 2 bases from J, leaving 13 bases between. In DNA, the CDR3 is TGTGCCAGTCGGGAAGGATCAGGCAATCAGCCCCAGCATTTT. Amino acid sequence: CASREGSGNQPQHF.

V is TRBV5-4 and J is TRBJ2-1, with D possibly being TRBD1 (5 bases). The CDR3 loop spans 15 amino acids. Germline CDR1 reads SGHNT; CDR2 reads YYREEE (reference sequence). Trimming stripped 1 base from V and 4 bases from J, with 12 bases between. The CDR3 region is CASSLKGRKYNEQFF. The CDR3 coding sequence is TGTGCCAGCAGCTTGAAGGGGCGGAAATACAATGAGCAGTTCTTC.

The V call is TRBV27, the J call TRBJ1-2; a possible D gene is TRBD1 (6 bases). Trimming removed 5 bases at V and 4 bases at J, with 20 bases between. The length of the CDR3 is 16 residues. Germline V gives CDR1 MNHEY, CDR2 SMNVEV (reference sequence). CDR3 sequence reads: CASSTRLETGFYGYTF. As DNA, the CDR3 is TGTGCCAGCAGTACCCGTCTTGAGACAGGATTCTATGGCTACACCTTC.

The chain joins TRBV3-1 (or the pseudogene TRBV3-2) to TRBJ1-6; the match to TRBD1 covers 7 bases. Trimming took 4 bases from V and 1 from J; bases not matched to a gene: 10. Germline V gene lookup returns CDR1 LGHDT and CDR2 YNNKEL (reference sequence). CDR3 length: 18 amino acids. CDR3 sequence reads: CASSRQTGFGSYNSPLHF. Written as DNA, the CDR3 is TGTGCCAGCAGCCGCCAGACAGGGTTCGGATCCTATAATTCACCCCTCCACTTT.

The chain has TRBV3-1 (or the pseudogene TRBV3-2) and TRBJ2-5, with 8 bases identical to TRBD2. CDR3 length: 15 amino acids. V lost 0 bases to trimming and J lost 5 bases; unmatched junction nucleotides: 5. Per the germline V gene, CDR1 is LGHDT and CDR2 is YNNKEL (reference sequence). The CDR3 DNA reads as TGTGCCAGCAGCCAAGATCGCGGGAGGACGGAGACCCAGTACTTC. Residues: CASSQDRGRTETQYF.

This clone was counted a single time. This sequence joins TRBV30 and TRBJ1-2; possibly TRBD1 for D (5 bases). The germline V and J ends were trimmed by 2 bases and 4 bases, with 14 bases remaining between them. Germline V gene lookup returns CDR1 GTSNPN and CDR2 SVGIG (reference sequence). The CDR3 totals 14 residues. This chain's CDR3 is CAWSRPGRGYGYTF. The CDR3 coding sequence is TGTGCCTGGAGTCGGCCGGGTAGGGGCTATGGCTACACCTTC.

This chain links TRBV13 with TRBJ2-1; 7 positions match TRBD2. CDR3 length equals 14 residues. Per germline, CDR1 PRHDT and CDR2 FYEKMQ (reference sequence). After removal of 4 bases from V and 10 bases from J, the junction contained 10 bases not matched to a gene. The CDR3 DNA reads TGTGCCAGCAGCTCCCGCCGACTAGCCGACGAGCAGTTCTTC. This encodes CASSSRRLADEQFF.

This clone was detected once. V usage is TRBV11-3 and J usage is TRBJ2-3; a weak D match, TRBD2 (6 bases). This CDR3 spans 15 amino acids. The germline V and J ends were trimmed by 1 base and 4 bases, with 12 bases remaining between them. Germline values: CDR1 SGHNT, CDR2 YENEEA. CDR3 coding DNA: TGTGCCAGCAGCTTAGGCTCACTAGCAGCAGATACGCAGTATTTT. The encoded protein is CASSLGSLAADTQYF.

CDR3 nucleotide sequence: TGTGCCAGCAGAGCGGGACAGGGCTTTGGCTACACCTTC. Protein: CASRAGQGFGYTF. The rearrangement uses TRBV2 and TRBJ1-2, with 9 positions matching TRBD1. The germline CDR1 and CDR2 sequences are SNHLY and FYNNEI. This CDR3 comprises 13 residues. The J segment lost 7 bases and the V segment lost 6 bases, leaving 6 bases of the junction unmatched.

Points on this clone: Other nucleotide sequences from this sample produce the same CDR3. The chain couples TRBV2 to TRBJ1-5, with D hard to call. Germline V lookup: CDR1 SNHLY, CDR2 FYNNEI. This CDR3 comprises 13 residues. The germline V and J ends were trimmed by 1 base and 4 bases, with 5 bases remaining between them. The CDR3 loop reads CASSEGPNQPQHF. DNA of the CDR3: TGTGCCAGCAGTGAAGGGCCAAATCAGCCCCAGCATTTT. The full variable domain, its missing parts supplied by reference TRBV2 and TRBJ1-5, is EPEVTQTPSHQVTQMGQEVILRCVPISNHLYFYWYRQILGQKVEFLVSFYNNEISEKSEIFDDQFSVERPDGSNFTLKIRSTKLEDSAMYFCASSEGPNQPQHFGDGTRLSIL.

The genes are TRBV28 and TRBJ2-2; 8 bases agree with TRBD2. With V trimmed by 5 bases and J by 7 bases, 6 bases remained unmatched. The CDR3 runs to 14 residues. Germline values: CDR1 MDHEN, CDR2 SYDVKM. The CDR3 loop is CASSTSGGGGELFF. The DNA for the CDR3 is TGTGCCAGCAGTACGAGCGGGGGCGGCGGGGAGCTGTTTTTT.

The V gene is TRBV2, the J gene TRBJ2-6; D perhaps matches TRBD2 (6 bases). Trimming took 6 bases from V and 0 from J, leaving 15 bases between them. Germline-derived CDR1 and CDR2 are SNHLY and FYNNEI. The length of the CDR3 is 17 residues. The CDR3 nucleotides read TGTGCCAGCAGGGCGGGACTCTATTCCTCTGGGGCCAACGTCCTGACTTTC. Translated: CASRAGLYSSGANVLTF.

The CDR3 DNA follows: TGTGCCAGCAGCCATTACCCAGGCTACGAGCAGTACTTC. Its protein product is CASSHYPGYEQYF. This rearrangement joins TRBV3-1 (or the pseudogene TRBV3-2) to TRBJ2-7; the D is unclear. Germline assignment: CDR1 LGHDT and CDR2 YNNKEL (reference sequence). V was shortened by 3 bases and J by 3 bases, with 9 bases between the two germline ends. The CDR3 is made up of 13 amino acids.

V and J are TRBV4-3 and TRBJ2-3; the match to TRBD2 covers 8 bases. J lost 3 bases, V lost 0 bases, and 2 bases had no gene match. Germline loops: CDR1 LGHNA, CDR2 YSLEER. The CDR3 consists of 15 residues. The CDR3, as DNA: TGCGCCAGCAGCCAAGATAAGCGGGGGACAGATACGCAGTATTTT. It specifies CASSQDKRGTDTQYF.

This chain connects TRBV4-1 to TRBJ2-5; 8 bases align to TRBD2. Germline V CDR1 and CDR2: MGHRA, YSYEKL. This CDR3 region has 17 residues. The trim removed 0 bases at V and 9 bases at J, leaving 15 bases unmatched. The CDR3 region has the DNA TGCGCCAGCAGCCAAGAGGGGACTAGTCTGCATTATGGTTCCCAGTACTTC. It translates to CASSQEGTSLHYGSQYF.